These T cell receptor beta chains were read from a single sample in a study of blood T cell repertoires in COVID-19. Generated by immunoSEQ multiplex PCR, the TCRdb table keeps only in-frame clones and is missing some. The table includes about 240,000 clones, about 87% detected once. Sequencing was carried out using PBMCs or T cells enriched from blood (not recorded which). The receptor set was obtained from a woman aged 25 to 39 with acute COVID-19. CDR3s include the opening cysteine and the closing phenylalanine or tryptophan. The order of the fields is clone size, V gene, D gene, J gene, CDR3 protein, CDR3 DNA. A D gene is named only where the DNA matches it firmly. Expanded clones get a size class; other rows say once, few or many, or leave the size out.

>-|TRBV5-1|TRBD1|TRBJ2-2
CASSDRTGTNTGELFF
TGCGCCAGCAGCGACCGGACAGGGACGAACACCGGGGAGCTGTTTTTT
>few|TRBV12-3/TRBV12-4|-|TRBJ1-6
CASRGAGSPLHF
TGTGCCAGCAGAGGGGCAGGTTCACCCCTCCACTTT
>-|TRBV4-1|TRBD1|TRBJ1-2
CASSQAYRTGAGDYGYTF
TGCGCCAGCAGCCAGGCCTACAGGACAGGGGCCGGTGACTATGGCTACACCTTC
>-|TRBV4-3|-|TRBJ1-6
CASSQAPGASSYNSPLHF
TGCGCCAGCAGCCAAGCTCCCGGAGCAAGCTCCTATAATTCACCCCTCCACTTT
>-|TRBV19|-|TRBJ2-1
CASSIFRDNRLMNEQFF
TGTGCCAGTAGTATTTTCCGGGACAACAGGTTAATGAATGAGCAGTTCTTC
>-|TRBV10-3|TRBD1|TRBJ2-1
CAISEDPRTGISYNEQFF
TGTGCCATCAGTGAGGACCCTCGGACAGGTATCTCCTACAATGAGCAGTTCTTC
>-|TRBV15|TRBD2|TRBJ2-3
CATSRGLLAGASDTQYF
TGTGCCACCAGCAGAGGGTTACTAGCGGGGGCCTCAGATACGCAGTATTTT
>-|TRBV5-8|-|TRBJ1-4
CASSLGKGGGEKLFF
TGTGCCAGCAGCTTGGGGAAGGGCGGAGGAGAAAAACTGTTTTTT
>-|TRBV10-3|TRBD1|TRBJ1-5
CAISGTAFSNQPQHF
TGTGCCATCAGCGGGACAGCATTTAGCAATCAGCCCCAGCATTTT
>-|TRBV5-1|TRBD1|TRBJ2-3
CASSFTGQGEDTQYF
TGCGCCAGCAGCTTCACAGGACAGGGTGAAGATACGCAGTATTTT
>-|TRBV5-1|TRBD1|TRBJ2-3
CASSRTGDADTQYF
TGCGCCAGCAGCAGGACAGGGGACGCAGATACGCAGTATTTT
>once|TRBV10-3|TRBD2|TRBJ2-1
CASRTSGGAGEQFF
TGTGCCTCCCGGACTAGCGGGGGGGCGGGTGAGCAGTTCTTC
>-|TRBV18|-|TRBJ2-7
CASSPGLDTSYEQYF
TGTGCCAGCTCACCGGGGTTGGACACCTCCTACGAGCAGTACTTC
>-|TRBV4-1|-|TRBJ2-2
CASSQVWGPGELFF
TGCGCCAGCAGCCAAGTTTGGGGGCCCGGGGAGCTGTTTTTT
>-|TRBV3-1/TRBV3-2|-|TRBJ1-2
CASSPGAGGSYGYTF
TGTGCCAGCAGCCCTGGGGCAGGCGGTAGCTATGGCTACACCTTC
>-|TRBV4-1|-|TRBJ1-2
CASRGWSRDGYTF
TGCGCCAGCAGGGGTTGGAGCAGGGATGGCTACACCTTC
>-|TRBV30|-|TRBJ2-1
CAWTPGAGYNEQFF
TGTGCCTGGACCCCTGGGGCAGGCTACAATGAGCAGTTCTTC
>-|TRBV25-1|-|TRBJ1-3
CASAAISGNTIYF
TGTGCCAGCGCGGCTATCTCTGGAAACACCATATATTTT
>-|TRBV19|TRBD1|TRBJ1-1
CASSATGATEAFF
TGTGCCAGTAGTGCCACAGGGGCCACTGAAGCTTTCTTT
>-|TRBV6-1|-|TRBJ1-4
CASSDPGGSREKLFF
TGTGCCAGCAGTGACCCCGGGGGTAGTCGAGAAAAACTGTTTTTT
>-|TRBV13|TRBD2|TRBJ2-3
CASSPRGGTDTQYF
TGTGCCAGCAGCCCGCGGGGGGGCACAGATACGCAGTATTTT
>-|TRBV15|-|TRBJ1-5
CATSPRGEPQHF
TGTGCCACCAGCCCCCGGGGGGAGCCCCAGCATTTT
>-|TRBV15|TRBD2|TRBJ2-7
CATSRDPFLGGSGEQYF
TGTGCCACCAGCAGAGACCCCTTCCTCGGGGGGTCAGGCGAGCAGTACTTC
>once|TRBV7-9|-|TRBJ2-6
CASSFSSGANVLTF
TGTGCCAGCAGCTTTAGCTCTGGGGCCAACGTCCTGACTTTC
>-|TRBV4-3|-|TRBJ1-6
CASSQVGQPINSPLHF
TGCGCCAGCAGCCAAGTAGGACAACCAATTAATTCACCCCTCCACTTT
>once|TRBV5-1|TRBD1|TRBJ2-6
CASARQGGSSGANVLTF
TGCGCCAGCGCCAGACAGGGGGGCAGCTCTGGGGCCAACGTCCTGACTTTC
>-|TRBV27|-|TRBJ2-1
CASSYMNEQFF
TGTGCCAGCAGTTATATGAATGAGCAGTTCTTC
>-|TRBV7-2|-|TRBJ1-3
CASNPGGGSGNTIYF
TGTGCCAGCAACCCAGGAGGAGGCTCTGGAAACACCATATATTTT
>once|TRBV7-9|-|TRBJ2-7
CASSSDLDSYEQYF
TGTGCCAGCAGCTCGGACCTCGACAGCTACGAGCAGTACTTC
>-|TRBV5-1|-|TRBJ2-5
CASSLGRGETQYF
TGCGCCAGCAGCTTGGGACGCGGGGAGACCCAGTACTTC
>-|TRBV9|TRBD2|TRBJ2-5
CASSLSGGMASGARETQYF
TGTGCCAGCAGCCTATCGGGGGGGATGGCTAGCGGCGCCCGAGAGACCCAGTACTTC
>-|TRBV29-1|TRBD1|TRBJ1-2
CSVEQGQGDSNYGYTF
TGCAGCGTTGAACAAGGACAGGGGGACTCTAACTATGGCTACACCTTC
>once|TRBV7-2|-|TRBJ1-2
CASSSPTGAGGVGYTF
TGTGCCAGCAGCTCTCCAACCGGGGCCGGGGGGGTCGGCTACACCTTC
>-|TRBV24-1|TRBD2|TRBJ2-3
CATSDGRLAGGLTDTQYF
TGTGCCACCAGTGACGGTCGACTAGCGGGGGGTCTTACAGATACGCAGTATTTT
>-|TRBV5-1|TRBD1|TRBJ2-4
CASSFGDRVNIQYF
TGCGCCAGCAGCTTCGGGGACAGGGTGAACATTCAGTACTTC
>-|TRBV7-6|-|TRBJ2-5
CASSSEETQYF
TGTGCCAGCAGCTCTGAAGAGACCCAGTACTTC
>-|TRBV4-1|-|TRBJ2-3
CASSQDPGADTQYF
TGCGCCAGCAGCCAAGATCCGGGGGCAGATACGCAGTATTTT
>-|TRBV12-3/TRBV12-4|-|TRBJ1-5
CASTKSPQPQHF
TGTGCCAGCACTAAGTCTCCGCAGCCCCAGCATTTT
>-|TRBV11-3|TRBD2|TRBJ2-1
CASSSGTSGYNEQFF
TGTGCCAGCAGCTCTGGAACTAGCGGATACAATGAGCAGTTCTTC
>-|TRBV18|-|TRBJ2-5
CASSPNQETQYF
TGTGCCAGCTCGCCTAACCAAGAGACCCAGTACTTC
>-|TRBV27|TRBD1|TRBJ1-2
CASSGTGAYGYTF
TGTGCCAGCAGTGGGACAGGAGCATATGGCTACACCTTC
>-|TRBV10-3|TRBD1|TRBJ2-7
CAISVGTANSYEQYF
TGTGCCATCAGTGTTGGGACAGCTAACTCCTACGAGCAGTACTTC
>-|TRBV4-3|TRBD2|TRBJ2-3
CASSQDSGGTDTQYF
TGCGCCAGCAGCCAAGACTCGGGGGGAACAGATACGCAGTATTTT
>-|TRBV5-1|-|TRBJ2-7
CASSLGTDYEQYF
TGCGCCAGCAGCTTAGGGACTGACTACGAGCAGTACTTC
>-|TRBV11-2|TRBD1|TRBJ2-1
CASSFSRGNEQFF
TGTGCCAGCAGCTTTTCCAGGGGGAATGAGCAGTTCTTC
>few|TRBV19|-|TRBJ1-6
CASSIGGRENNSPLHF
TGTGCCAGTAGTATAGGGGGGCGCGAGAATAATTCACCCCTCCACTTT
>-|TRBV2|TRBD1|TRBJ1-4
CASSDNAAGTGQEKLFF
TGTGCCAGCAGTGATAACGCGGCGGGGACAGGCCAAGAAAAACTGTTTTTT
>-|TRBV10-1|TRBD1|TRBJ1-1
CASSESKGAEMNTEAFF
TGCGCCAGCAGTGAGTCGAAGGGGGCCGAGATGAACACTGAAGCTTTCTTT
>few|TRBV6-5|TRBD1|TRBJ1-2
CASSPGGFGGYTF
TGTGCCAGCAGTCCAGGGGGGTTTGGAGGCTACACCTTC
>-|TRBV7-9|-|TRBJ1-1
CASSPQPGTPGTEAFF
TGTGCCAGCAGCCCTCAGCCCGGGACACCCGGAACTGAAGCTTTCTTT
>once|TRBV5-1|-|TRBJ1-1
CASSLEPNTEAFF
TGCGCCAGCAGCTTGGAGCCAAACACTGAAGCTTTCTTT
>-|TRBV25-1|-|TRBJ1-6
CASSESSQEPLHF
TGTGCCAGCAGTGAATCCTCTCAGGAACCCCTCCACTTT
>-|TRBV7-9|-|TRBJ1-4
CASSLVAGATESDNEKLFF
TGTGCCAGCAGCTTAGTCGCGGGGGCAACGGAGTCGGATAATGAAAAACTGTTTTTT
>-|TRBV12-3/TRBV12-4|TRBD2|TRBJ2-4
CASSLSREGIQYF
TGTGCCAGCAGTTTATCGAGGGAGGGCATTCAGTACTTC
>-|TRBV10-3|-|TRBJ1-2
CAISPDSPGGYTF
TGTGCCATCAGCCCGGACAGTCCGGGGGGCTACACCTTC
>once|TRBV5-1|TRBD2|TRBJ2-5
CASSFVAGGETQYF
TGCGCCAGCAGCTTCGTGGCGGGGGGTGAGACCCAGTACTTC
>-|TRBV9|-|TRBJ2-1
CASSVKARGSVVDYNEQFF
TGTGCCAGCAGCGTGAAGGCCAGGGGATCGGTTGTGGACTACAATGAGCAGTTCTTC
>-|TRBV10-2|-|TRBJ1-2
CASSGAGVDGYTF
TGCGCCAGCAGTGGGGCAGGGGTAGATGGCTACACCTTC
>-|TRBV3-1/TRBV3-2|TRBD1|TRBJ1-1
CASSRGQAEAFF
TGTGCCAGCAGCCGGGGACAGGCTGAAGCTTTCTTT